This T cell receptor beta chain was recovered during a study of blood T cell repertoires in COVID-19. Study-level information: There were acute and convalescent COVID-19 samples, and they came from the United States, Italy and Spain. Sources were T cells, B-cell-depleted T cells, or PBMCs; the material itself was cDNA or gDNA.

Original methodology: It was from reference gene primer amplification that nucleated cell counts were estimated. Generated by immunoSEQ multiplex PCR, the TCRdb table keeps only in-frame clones and is missing some. V and J calls and clone size follow that table, whereas D and trimming were derived from the DNA. In the table there are approximately 69,000 clones, 79% of which are singletons. CDR1 is SGHAT and CDR2 is FQNNGV in the germline V gene. Trimming took 4 bases from V and 6 from J; bases not matched to a gene: 16. The CDR3 extends over 18 amino acids. The receptor was isolated from a human donor in a cohort sampled during active COVID-19. This chain uses TRBV11-2 with TRBJ2-3; the match to TRBD2 covers 10 bases. The material sequenced was peripheral blood. This CDR3 reads CASSSPPGSGRAWDTQYF. CDR3 DNA sequence: TGTGCCAGCAGCTCTCCCCCGGGCAGCGGGAGGGCCTGGGATACGCAGTATTTT.